The sequence of this TCR beta chain was determined in a study of cytotoxic CD8 clonotypes in ibrutinib-treated CLL (dated by TCRdb to the early 2020s). For the wider study: The cohort included about 15 treatment-naive and about a dozen relapsed/refractory patients; 17 were IGHV unmutated. Samples averaged roughly 280,000 productive templates and 90,000 to 95,000 productive rearrangements. Of the roughly 90 participants in the trial, about two dozen had longitudinal samples available. Partial responses were observed in about 24 patients and complete responses in 2; after a median follow-up of about 69 months, remission was maintained in around 14 patients and progression was observed in approximately 12. Every remission and progressive disease sample was obtained while ibrutinib was still being received by the patients. Cryopreserved peripheral blood mononuclear cells were collected before treatment, at response, and at either disease progression or sustained remission. The response samples were drawn at a median of 12 months into treatment, with a range of roughly 6 to 36 months. Points the paper makes about the study in general: Clonality rose at ibrutinib response, remained stable during sustained remission, and dropped back toward baseline at progression. Sampling times were not matched between sustained-remission and progressing patients, and lymph node repertoires were not studied. Public clonotypes were rare and either shrank or stayed stable during treatment, and the rise in clonality at ibrutinib response reflected expansion of private clonotypes. Baseline clonality exceeded that of age-matched healthy donors and correlated strongly with circulating CD8+ T-cell counts.

This clone was counted only a few times. The antigen it binds to is not known. One junction end disagrees with the germline gene, perhaps due to a read error. According to the study, the label for this sample's time point signals: approximately 2 years on ibrutinib. For TCR beta library preparation, about 2.2 micrograms of genomic DNA were extracted from the cryopreserved PBMCs. Longitudinal blood samples from CLL patients receiving ibrutinib monotherapy were subjected to high-throughput TCR beta sequencing. The patients took part in an open-label, single-center phase 2 trial of ibrutinib monotherapy. The CDR3 contains 11 residues, cysteine and phenylalanine counted. Just the 33-base CDR3 DNA is kept, in frame starting at base 1. The germline V gene provides CDR1 MNHEY and CDR2 SVGAGI. On a MiSeq, deep resolution sequencing aimed for a depth between 1 in 1 million and 1 in 200,000 T cells, with each clonotype covered about 9.2x on average. TCR beta libraries were generated with the immunoSEQ hsTCRB Kit. The paper's data handling went like this. ImmunoSEQ Data Assistant and ImmunoSEQ Analyzer were used for data analysis, and V, D and J genes were assigned according to IMGT definitions. Clonality, which ranges from 0 to 1, was calculated by subtracting the normalized Shannon entropy of productive rearrangement frequencies from one. Only overrepresented clonotypes making up at least 0.05% of the repertoire of each patient were included in the public clonotype analysis. About a dozen repertoires from age-matched healthy donors, obtained from immuneACCESS, served as clonality controls. TCRdb provides this immuneACCESS table in a form limited to in-frame rearrangements. Some clones are lacking; in checked studies, under half of them reflect an unresolved V gene, and why the rest are absent is not known. For V, J and clone size, that table is used; D and trimming come from the DNA. The sample profile shows fewer than 200,000 clones; 84% of them were found once. The top ten hold about 5% of the sample.

The sequence derives from a human donor with chronic lymphocytic leukemia. Recombination linked TRBV6-5 to TRBJ2-2, with an unclear D gene assignment. The starting material was PBMCs, obtained after 24 months of ibrutinib treatment. For the CDR3, the sequence is CATQNSGELFF. At the DNA level, the sequence is TGTGCCACCCAGAACTCCGGGGAGCTGTTTTTT.